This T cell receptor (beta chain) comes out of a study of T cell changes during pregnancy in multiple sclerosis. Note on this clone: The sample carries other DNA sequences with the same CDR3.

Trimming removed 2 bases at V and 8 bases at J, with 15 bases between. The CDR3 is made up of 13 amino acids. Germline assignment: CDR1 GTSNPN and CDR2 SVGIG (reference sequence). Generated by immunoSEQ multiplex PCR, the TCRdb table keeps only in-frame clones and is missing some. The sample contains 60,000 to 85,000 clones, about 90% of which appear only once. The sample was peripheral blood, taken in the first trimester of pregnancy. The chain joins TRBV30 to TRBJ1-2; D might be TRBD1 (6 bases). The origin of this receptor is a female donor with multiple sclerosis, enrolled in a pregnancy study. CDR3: CAWSLAGDGGYTF. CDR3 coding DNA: TGTGCCTGGAGTCTAGCAGGGGACGGGGGCTACACCTTC. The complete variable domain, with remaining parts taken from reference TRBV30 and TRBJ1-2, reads SQTIHQWPATLVQPVGSPLSLECTVEGTSNPNLYWYRQAAGRGLQLLFYSVGIGQISSEVPQNLSASRPQDRQFILSSKKLLLSDSGFYLCAWSLAGDGGYTFGSGTRLTVV.